Following are 21 T cell receptor beta chains from one sample sequenced in a study of cytomegalovirus exposure and HLA in healthy donors. PCR used 60 Vbeta primers and 13 Jbeta primers. Some clones are missing from TCRdb's copy, which holds only in-frame ones; the method was immunoSEQ multiplex PCR. This table has about 160,000 clones, 75% to 80% appearing once. Sequenced input: PBMCs. These receptors originate from a woman aged 45 to 65 in good health and CMV-seropositive.

This chain uses TRBV5-1 with TRBJ1-2, with TRBD1 matching over 7 bases. The trim removed 4 bases at V and 4 bases at J, leaving 7 bases unmatched. Germline V gene lookup returns CDR1 SGHRS and CDR2 YFSETQ. This CDR3 has 14 amino acids. The CDR3, as DNA: TGCGCCAGCAGCCCCCCGGGACAGCCCTATGGCTACACCTTC. This sequence encodes CASSPPGQPYGYTF.

The chain couples TRBV5-1 to TRBJ2-7, with 8 bases aligning to TRBD2. Trimming took 6 bases from V and 2 from J; bases not matched to a gene: 10. The germline gives CDR1 SGHRS, CDR2 YFSETQ. The CDR3 extends over 15 amino acids. This CDR3 is CASKNRGSGTYEQYF. In DNA form, the CDR3 reads TGCGCCAGCAAAAACCGTGGTAGCGGGACCTACGAGCAGTACTTC. Looking up the rest from reference TRBV5-1 and TRBJ2-7 gives the full variable domain: KAGVTQTPRYLIKTRGQQVTLSCSPISGHRSVSWYQQTPGQGLQFLFEYFSETQRNKGNFPGRFSGRQFSNSRSEMNVSTLELGDSALYLCASKNRGSGTYEQYFGPGTRLTVT.

This clone was observed a handful of times. The chain joins TRBV6-6 to TRBJ2-7; 10 bases are shared with TRBD2. This CDR3 comprises 14 residues. CDR1 and CDR2 from the germline V gene are MNHNY and SVGAGI (reference sequence). Trimming at V came to 5 bases and at J to 7 bases, leaving 8 bases not matched to a gene. The CDR3 loop is CASSPLAGASEQYF. In nucleotides, the CDR3 is TGTGCCAGCAGTCCCCTAGCGGGAGCTAGTGAGCAGTACTTC.

The chain uses TRBV7-2 and TRBJ2-7; D remains ambiguous. Trimming removed 4 bases at V and 0 bases at J, with 4 bases between. Germline V lookup: CDR1 SGHTA, CDR2 FQGNSA. The CDR3 is 12 amino acids. Here the CDR3 reads CASSSNSYEQYF. The CDR3, as DNA: TGTGCCAGCAGCTCTAACTCCTACGAGCAGTACTTC. Looking up the rest from reference TRBV7-2 and TRBJ2-7 gives the full variable domain: GAGVSQSPSNKVTEKGKDVELRCDPISGHTALYWYRQSLGQGLEFLIYFQGNSAPDKSGLPSDRFSAERTGGSVSTLTIQRTQQEDSAVYLCASSSNSYEQYFGPGTRLTVT.

This clone was seen a few times. The V and J genes are TRBV9 and TRBJ2-4; TRBD1 aligns across 8 bases. The CDR3 extends over 15 amino acids. V was pared by 0 bases and J by 7 bases, with 6 bases of the junction left unmatched. The germline gives CDR1 SGDLS, CDR2 YYNGEE. Here the CDR3 reads CASSVEGGQGNIQYF. The CDR3 bases are TGTGCCAGCAGCGTAGAAGGTGGACAGGGCAACATTCAGTACTTC.

The V and J genes are TRBV7-6 and TRBJ2-5; 9 bases map to TRBD2. Germline assignment: CDR1 SGHVS and CDR2 FNYEAQ. The CDR3 totals 16 residues. Trimming at V came to 1 base and at J to 4 bases, leaving 7 bases not matched to a gene. The CDR3 DNA sequence: TGTGCCAGCAGCTTAGTTGTAGCGGGGGTATCAGAGACCCAGTACTTC. Translating it yields CASSLVVAGVSETQYF.

The V and J genes are TRBV10-3 and TRBJ2-2; D ambiguous. CDR3 length: 14 amino acids. Germline CDR1 and CDR2: ENHRY and SYGVKD. V shed 5 bases and J shed 2 bases, with 9 bases lying between them. CDR3 bases: TGTGCCATCAGTCCCACAGTCAACACCGGGGAGCTGTTTTTT. Translated, it gives CAISPTVNTGELFF.

V usage is TRBV28 and J usage is TRBJ1-2, with D tentatively TRBD1 (5 bases). This CDR3 comprises 14 residues. Germline CDR1 is MDHEN and CDR2 is SYDVKM. V dropped 2 bases and J dropped 3 bases, with 10 bases sitting between them. The CDR3 is CASSLDDRYYGYTF. Here the CDR3 DNA reads TGTGCCAGCAGTTTAGATGACAGATACTATGGCTACACCTTC.

The V gene is TRBV10-3, the J gene TRBJ1-2; the match to TRBD1 covers 8 bases. The CDR3 extends over 13 amino acids. Per the germline V gene, CDR1 is ENHRY and CDR2 is SYGVKD. The trim removed 6 bases at V and 3 bases at J, leaving 3 bases unmatched. The CDR3 loop reads CAIRGQADYGYTF. The CDR3, as DNA: TGTGCCATCAGGGGACAGGCGGACTATGGCTACACCTTC.

A single count supports this clone. The chain carries TRBV28 and TRBJ1-3; D possibly corresponds to TRBD1 (6 bases). With 3 bases removed from V and 4 bases from J, the gap between germline ends came to 10 bases. This CDR3 has 14 residues. From germline, CDR1 is MDHEN and CDR2 SYDVKM. The CDR3, as DNA: TGTGCCAGCAGTTTCCTCCAGGGGGGAAACACCATATATTTT. It encodes CASSFLQGGNTIYF.

By sample fraction, this clone is medium-sized. The rearrangement uses TRBV29-1 and TRBJ1-1; 9 bases align to TRBD1. The V gene's germline CDR1 is SQVTM and CDR2 ANQGSEA. V trimming: 5 bases; J trimming: 5 bases; junction bases outside the gene matches: 3. The CDR3 extends over 12 amino acids. The CDR3 region is CSVRGQGTEAFF. CDR3 DNA sequence: TGCAGCGTTCGCGGACAGGGGACTGAAGCTTTCTTT.

The chain uses TRBV28 and TRBJ2-4; 10 nucleotides agree with TRBD1. CDR3 size: 16 residues. V lost 6 bases to trimming and J lost 7 bases; unmatched junction nucleotides: 12. Germline V CDR1 and CDR2: MDHEN, SYDVKM. CDR3 in amino acids: CASRTDRGRRTNIQYF. The CDR3 DNA reads TGTGCCAGCAGGACCGACAGGGGGCGGAGGACCAACATTCAGTACTTC.

This clone was observed a handful of times. The chain links TRBV7-9 to TRBJ2-7, with D maybe TRBD1 (5 bases). The CDR3 is 12 amino acids. Deletions cut 6 bases from V and 1 base from J, with 7 bases between. Germline V lookup: CDR1 SEHNR, CDR2 FQNEAQ (reference sequence). The DNA for the CDR3 is TGTGCCAGCAGGGGGCCTTCCTACGAGCAGTACTTC. This sequence encodes CASRGPSYEQYF.

The chain joins TRBV10-3 to TRBJ1-2, with TRBD1 matching 7 bases. The CDR3 runs to 15 residues. After removal of 0 bases from V and 4 bases from J, the junction contained 5 bases not matched to a gene. The germline gives CDR1 ENHRY, CDR2 SYGVKD. The CDR3 DNA is TGTGCCATCAGTGAGTCGGGACAGCCGGGCTATGGCTACACCTTC. It specifies CAISESGQPGYGYTF.

The chain uses TRBV28 and TRBJ2-2, with D tentatively TRBD1 (6 bases). Germline assignment: CDR1 MDHEN and CDR2 SYDVKM. The CDR3 loop spans 13 amino acids. V was cut by 8 bases and J by 1 base, with 8 bases left in between. The CDR3 loop is CASWTVNTGELFF. CDR3 DNA sequence: TGTGCCAGCTGGACAGTGAACACCGGGGAGCTGTTTTTT.

The chain recombines TRBV5-1 with TRBJ2-7; 9 bases fit TRBD1. CDR1 SGHRS and CDR2 YFSETQ come from the germline V gene. V was clipped by 6 bases and J by 5 bases; unmatched bases: 6. This CDR3 has 13 amino acids. The CDR3 DNA sequence: TGCGCCAGCACCAACAGGGGGCTGAACGAGCAGTACTTC. Translation: CASTNRGLNEQYF.

The chain links TRBV18 to TRBJ2-3, with 7 bases aligning to TRBD1. The CDR3 is 14 amino acids. The ends lost 3 bases at V and 5 bases at J; junction bases unmatched: 5. Germline loops: CDR1 KGHSH, CDR2 LQKENI. CDR3 region: CASSPWTGGDTQYF. CDR3 DNA: TGTGCCAGCTCACCCTGGACAGGCGGAGATACGCAGTATTTT.

The chain is built from TRBV23-1 and TRBJ1-1, with 8 bases identical to TRBD1. TRBV23-1 qualifies as an ORF whose function is uncertain. Trimming cost V 6 bases and J 0 bases; bases outside gene matches: 6. The CDR3 runs 15 residues. The CDR3 here is CASRTGEPMNTEAFF. In DNA, the CDR3 is TGCGCCAGCAGGACAGGGGAACCCATGAACACTGAAGCTTTCTTT.

The CDR3 DNA is TGTGCCAGCAGTAGGCCCCCGGACAGGGTTGGCTACACCTTC. It encodes CASSRPPDRVGYTF. J is TRBJ1-2 and V is TRBV28, with TRBD1 matching 8 bases. Germline trimming cut 5 bases from V and 7 bases from J; bases unmatched to any gene: 9. There are 14 residues in the CDR3. From germline, CDR1 is MDHEN and CDR2 SYDVKM.

This rearrangement joins TRBV5-4 to TRBJ1-2; 7 nucleotides agree with TRBD1. The germline gives CDR1 SGHNT, CDR2 YYREEE (reference sequence). The V and J ends lost 4 bases and 4 bases, in that order; junction bases with no gene match: 13. The CDR3 totals 16 residues. Here the CDR3 DNA reads TGTGCCAGCAGCACGGGACAGACTACCCTTTCCTATGGCTACACCTTC. Its translation is CASSTGQTTLSYGYTF.

This chain links TRBV5-4 with TRBJ2-5; possibly TRBD1 for D (6 bases). CDR1 and CDR2 (germline): SGHNT, YYREEE (reference sequence). Trimming left V 2 bases short and J 5 bases short, with 19 bases between. The length of the CDR3 is 16 residues. As DNA, the CDR3 is TGTGCCAGCAGCTTAAAACAGGGAATCAACAGGGAGACCCAGTACTTC. It specifies CASSLKQGINRETQYF.